This entry lists 20 T cell receptor beta chains sequenced from one sample in a study of vaccination effects on CD4 cells after COVID-19. Profiled with immunoSEQ multiplex PCR; TCRdb holds only in-frame clones, not every one. Among about 21,000 clones listed, approximately 72% were seen once. These receptors are not linked to any known antigen. Sequencing followed a ViraFEST assay step that expanded antigen-specific CD4+ T cells with viral peptide pools. After roughly 10 days in culture, the CD4+ T cells were isolated. According to the study, vaccine recipients showed no prior SARS-CoV-2 infection and negative nucleocapsid antibodies. The sample consisted of CD4+ T cells from PBMCs cultured with HCoV-NL63 spike peptides, taken before COVID-19 vaccination. The receptors stem from a human donor who received a COVID-19 vaccine.

The gene calls are TRBV5-5 and TRBJ2-7; D is uncertain. The CDR3 totals 13 residues. Per germline, CDR1 SGHKS and CDR2 YYEKEE (reference sequence). Between the trimmed V and J ends, which lost 5 bases and 2 bases, there was a span of 11 bases. The CDR3 sequence is CASSRSGPYEQYF. CDR3 nucleotide sequence: TGTGCCAGCAGTCGTTCCGGGCCCTACGAGCAGTACTTC.

The chain employs TRBV18 and TRBJ1-5; TRBD1 agrees at 7 bases. This CDR3 spans 14 amino acids. Germline V CDR1 and CDR2: KGHSH, LQKENI. With V trimmed by 9 bases and J by 1 base, 6 bases remained unmatched. The CDR3 here is CASRTGVSNQPQHF. CDR3 DNA: TGTGCCAGTAGGACAGGCGTAAGCAATCAGCCCCAGCATTTT.

The CDR3: CASSGAGQVYTDTQYF. DNA for the CDR3: TGTGCCAGCAGTGGAGCGGGACAGGTCTACACAGATACGCAGTATTTT. The genes are TRBV6-1 and TRBJ2-3; D might be TRBD1 (8 bases). The germline V and J ends were trimmed by 4 bases and 2 bases, with 16 bases remaining between them. In germline, CDR1 is MNHNS, CDR2 SASEGT. This CDR3 contains 16 residues.

This clone was counted a few times. The chain carries TRBV6-5 and TRBJ1-5; a weak D match, TRBD1 (6 bases). V dropped 2 bases and J dropped 0 bases, with 11 bases sitting between them. This CDR3 contains 16 residues. Germline V gene data show CDR1 as MNHEY and CDR2 as SVGAGI. CDR3 in DNA: TGTGCCAGCAGTTACGGGGGAGGGGGTAGCAATCAGCCCCAGCATTTT. It yields the protein CASSYGGGGSNQPQHF.

This clone is a singleton in its sample. The V gene is TRBV5-1, the J gene TRBJ2-3; unclear D gene. V was cut by 0 bases and J by 2 bases, with 13 bases left in between. The CDR3 covers 16 residues. Per the germline V gene, CDR1 is SGHRS and CDR2 is YFSETQ. Here the CDR3 reads CASSLGRYPYTDTQYF. The CDR3 DNA follows: TGCGCCAGCAGCTTGGGCAGATATCCATACACAGATACGCAGTATTTT.

The chain combines TRBV19 with TRBJ2-1; no firm D call. Trimming took 1 base from V and 10 from J, leaving 11 bases between them. The CDR3 has 13 residues. Germline CDR1 is LNHDA and CDR2 is SQIVND (reference sequence). The CDR3 sequence: CASSIGRLEEQFF. The CDR3, as DNA: TGTGCCAGTAGTATAGGACGGCTTGAGGAGCAGTTCTTC.

The rearrangement uses TRBV29-1 and TRBJ2-6; D is possibly TRBD1 (6 bases). There are 15 residues in the CDR3. The V gene lost 6 bases and the J gene lost 4 bases, with 16 bases spanning the gap. Germline-derived CDR1 and CDR2 are SQVTM and ANQGSEA. This CDR3 reads CSVGTNLPGANVLTF. CDR3 sequence (DNA): TGCAGCGTCGGGACAAACCTCCCGGGGGCCAACGTCCTGACTTTC. Together with reference TRBV29-1 and TRBJ2-6, the CDR3 gives the full variable domain: SAVISQKPSRDICQRGTSLTIQCQVDSQVTMMFWYRQQPGQSLTLIATANQGSEATYESGFVIDKFPISRPNLTFSTLTVSNMSPEDSSIYLCSVGTNLPGANVLTFGAGSRLTVL.

The chain is built from TRBV30 and TRBJ2-1; 8 nucleotides agree with TRBD2. The CDR3 consists of 14 residues. The germline CDR1 and CDR2 sequences are GTSNPN and SVGIG (reference sequence). Trimming took 1 base from V and 2 from J; bases not matched to a gene: 1. CDR3 region: CAWSAGGPYNEQFF. CDR3 bases: TGTGCCTGGAGTGCGGGAGGGCCCTACAATGAGCAGTTCTTC.

The chain carries TRBV3-1 (or the pseudogene TRBV3-2) and TRBJ1-2; no clear D gene. The CDR3 has 11 residues. V was pared by 0 bases and J by 8 bases, with 4 bases between. Germline CDR1 and CDR2: LGHDT and YNNKEL (reference sequence). The CDR3: CASSQDAGYTF. The CDR3 bases are TGTGCCAGCAGCCAAGACGCCGGCTACACCTTC.

This clone has only a few counts. The genes are TRBV6-5 and TRBJ2-2; tentative D call: TRBD1 (5 bases). The V gene lost 6 bases and the J gene lost 0 bases, with 11 bases spanning the gap. The V gene's germline CDR1 is MNHEY and CDR2 SVGAGI. This CDR3 comprises 15 residues. The CDR3 DNA sequence: TGTGCCAGCAGCCCCCGGACAACGAACACCGGGGAGCTGTTTTTT. Residues: CASSPRTTNTGELFF.

A word on this clone: A junction end diverges from the germline sequence, so it may reflect a read error. The V and J genes are TRBV7-7 and TRBJ2-1; the D is unclear. The length of the CDR3 is 16 residues. Per the germline V gene, CDR1 is SSHAT and CDR2 is FNYEAQ (reference sequence). The CDR3 protein is CASSPLASSSYNEQFF. CDR3 DNA sequence: TGTGCTAGCAGCCCTTTAGCCTCCAGCTCCTACAATGAGCAGTTCTTC.

This sequence joins TRBV9 and TRBJ2-7; D might be TRBD1 (6 bases). Between the trimmed V and J ends, which lost 0 bases and 10 bases, there was a span of 14 bases. CDR3 size: 13 residues. Germline V gene data show CDR1 as SGDLS and CDR2 as YYNGEE. CDR3 coding DNA: TGTGCCAGCAGCGTAGGGGATGGGACACGACAGTACTTC. Its protein is CASSVGDGTRQYF.

This clone was observed once. This chain connects TRBV7-6 to TRBJ2-7; D unresolved. V shed 1 base and J shed 6 bases, with 10 bases lying between them. CDR3 size: 13 residues. CDR1 SGHVS and CDR2 FNYEAQ come from the germline V gene. CDR3 coding DNA: TGTGCCAGCAGCTTAGAGGGTTACACCGAGCAGTACTTC. This gives the protein CASSLEGYTEQYF.

The genes are TRBV4-2 and TRBJ2-1; TRBD2 is a possible D gene (7 bases). The CDR3 spans 16 residues. Trimming took 0 bases from V and 12 from J, leaving 21 bases between them. Germline V CDR1 and CDR2: LGHNA, YNFKEQ. CDR3 nucleotide sequence: TGTGCCAGCAGCCAAGATGGCGCGGGGGCCTATCAGTGGCAGTTCTTC. The encoded protein is CASSQDGAGAYQWQFF.

The chain couples TRBV5-8 to TRBJ2-5; possible D gene TRBD1, 6 bases. The CDR3 is made up of 13 amino acids. Trimming shortened V by 2 bases and J by 5 bases, and 10 bases separated the two germline ends. The germline CDR1 and CDR2 sequences are SGHTS and YDEGEE. The CDR3 is CASSFNGGETQYF. The DNA for the CDR3 is TGTGCCAGCAGCTTTAATGGGGGCGAGACCCAGTACTTC.

The V call is TRBV23-1, the J call TRBJ1-2; tentatively, D is TRBD1 (6 bases). TRBV23-1 is sorted into the ORF group, with uncertain function. The CDR3 sequence is 20 residues long. Deletions cut 8 bases from V and 4 bases from J, with 35 bases between. The CDR3 coding sequence is TGCGCCAGCGCCCACCCCGAATCCAGGGGAAGGGTATCGAAGTGCTATGGCTACACCTTC. Protein: CASAHPESRGRVSKCYGYTF.

This clone was seen a few times. The genes are TRBV5-6 and TRBJ1-5; 7 positions match TRBD1. After removal of 4 bases from V and 4 bases from J, the junction contained 8 bases not matched to a gene. The CDR3 covers 15 residues. Germline CDR1 reads SGHDT; CDR2 reads YYEEEE. The CDR3 DNA follows: TGTGCCAGCAGCCACACCGGGACAGAGAATCAGCCCCAGCATTTT. As protein: CASSHTGTENQPQHF.

The V gene is TRBV9, the J gene TRBJ2-5, with 9 bases that match TRBD1. Per germline, CDR1 SGDLS and CDR2 YYNGEE. After removal of 4 bases from V and 5 bases from J, the junction contained 9 bases not matched to a gene. CDR3 size: 15 residues. CDR3 nucleotides: TGTGCCAGCAGCTTCGCCGGGACAGGGAGGGAGACCCAGTACTTC. Translating it yields CASSFAGTGRETQYF. Variable domain in full (rest from reference TRBV9 and TRBJ2-5): DSGVTQTPKHLITATGQRVTLRCSPRSGDLSVYWYQQSLDQGLQFLIQYYNGEERAKGNILERFSAQQFPDLHSELNLSSLELGDSALYFCASSFAGTGRETQYFGPGTRLLVL.

CDR3 DNA sequence: TGTGCCAGCAGCGGTGGACAGGGTTTATCTCAGCCCCAGCATTTT. Translating gives CASSGGQGLSQPQHF. The chain links TRBV2 to TRBJ1-5; 8 nucleotides agree with TRBD1. J was trimmed by 6 bases and V by 6 bases; bases with no gene match: 10. CDR3 length: 15 residues. Germline CDR1 and CDR2: SNHLY and FYNNEI. Using reference TRBV2 and TRBJ1-5 for the parts outside the CDR3, the full variable domain is EPEVTQTPSHQVTQMGQEVILRCVPISNHLYFYWYRQILGQKVEFLVSFYNNEISEKSEIFDDQFSVERPDGSNFTLKIRSTKLEDSAMYFCASSGGQGLSQPQHFGDGTRLSIL.

The V and J genes are TRBV27 and TRBJ2-7, with 8 bases identical to TRBD1. The CDR3 length is 15 residues. Trimming took 6 bases from V and 0 from J; bases not matched to a gene: 7. Germline CDR1 is MNHEY and CDR2 is SMNVEV (reference sequence). The DNA of the CDR3 is TGTGCCAGCAGCTTAAGACAGGGGAGCTCCTACGAGCAGTACTTC. Its protein is CASSLRQGSSYEQYF.